This TCR beta chain comes out of a study of memory CD4+ T cells and cytomegalovirus serostatus (dated by TCRdb to between 2017 and 2020). With respect to the entire study: The roughly 35 healthy Belgian adults in the cohort included 9 who were CMV seropositive and about 24 who were CMV seronegative. To replicate a published TCR-based CMV serostatus classifier, the researchers sequenced the CD4+ memory TCRbeta repertoires of a Belgian cohort whose cytomegalovirus serostatus was known.

A FACSAria II was used to sort memory CD4+ T cells, defined as single viable CD3+CD4+CD8-CD45RO+ cells. To determine CMV serostatus, a Roche Elecsys assay was used that detects serum IgG against CMV pp150, pp28, p38 and p52. Following thawing, total CD4+ T cells were enriched through positive selection using CD4 magnetic microbeads. The samples came from a different study that was designed specifically to examine the CD4+ T cell memory repertoire. Peripheral blood mononuclear cells were isolated and cryopreserved according to standard operating procedures, and serum was stored at -80 degrees C. The staining used CD3-PerCP (BW264/56), CD4-APC (RPA-T4), CD45RO-PE (UCHT1) and CD8-Pacific Orange (3B5) antibodies, and Sytox blue was used to exclude non-viable cells. The Quick-DNA Microprep Kit was used to extract genomic DNA from the sorted cells. TCRbeta DNA was amplified with the immunoSEQ hsTCRbeta kit following the manufacturer's protocol. An Illumina MiSeq instrument was used to sequence the TCRbeta libraries. As for the original processing: After out-of-frame sequences were removed, 2 million to 2.5 million distinct TCRbeta sequences remained, averaging approximately 68,000 per individual. Two values were used to score each individual: the count of 164 previously reported CMV-associated TCRbeta sequences and the total count of productive distinct TCRbeta sequences. A beta-binomial model was reimplemented in Python, and random forests from scikit-learn, run with default parameters, were trained on data from the US cohort. On the Belgian cohort, classifier performance was reported as the median AUC, along with percentile confidence intervals, across 10,000 bootstrap iterations. In TCRdb, the immuneACCESS table is reduced to in-frame sequences with V and J assigned. These tables do not hold every clone; where another copy was compared, an unresolved V gene accounts for under half, and the others remain unexplained. The DNA was the basis for D and trimming; V, J and clone size are from that table. The sample table records nearly 50,000 clones; around 78% of these occur just once. 0.78% of the sample is held by the ten biggest clonotypes.

V loses 4 bases of germline sequence and J loses 1 base, and the interval between the two ends is 26 bases. CDR1 and CDR2 are read off the germline V gene as SGDLS and YYNGEE. The CDR3 goes from the cysteine to the phenylalanine over 19 residues. Only CDR3 DNA remains: 57 bases, in frame from the first base. Findings and caveats that apply to the study as a whole: On the Belgian cohort, the classifier built on the original framework reached a median bootstrapped AUC of nearly 0.96, with a 95% CI of 0.76-1.00. Results were interpreted as suggesting that the CMV-associated TCR signature is largely present in the CD4+ memory repertoire. CMV serostatus prediction reached a median bootstrapped AUC of about 0.94 with the original framework and just under 0.92 with a US-trained random forest. Only CD4+CD45RO+ memory cells were sequenced, unlike the original study, which covered naive and memory CD4+ and CD8+ populations. Among the 150 to 200 previously reported CMV-associated TCRbeta sequences, some 62 showed up in the CD4+ memory repertoires, with each one found in between one and five individuals.

This clone has only a few counts. There is no known antigen for this receptor. No base quality information exists; no much larger clone differs at one position. This sequence was found in an adult in good health and CMV-seronegative. The chain joins TRBV9 to TRBJ1-1; too little of a D gene remains to name it. Sequencing was done on a sample of memory CD4+ T cells from blood. The CDR3 loop reads CASSLLHLSRRQPNTEAFF. The nucleotides read TGTGCCAGCAGCCTCCTACATCTGTCCAGACGGCAACCGAACACTGAAGCTTTCTTT.